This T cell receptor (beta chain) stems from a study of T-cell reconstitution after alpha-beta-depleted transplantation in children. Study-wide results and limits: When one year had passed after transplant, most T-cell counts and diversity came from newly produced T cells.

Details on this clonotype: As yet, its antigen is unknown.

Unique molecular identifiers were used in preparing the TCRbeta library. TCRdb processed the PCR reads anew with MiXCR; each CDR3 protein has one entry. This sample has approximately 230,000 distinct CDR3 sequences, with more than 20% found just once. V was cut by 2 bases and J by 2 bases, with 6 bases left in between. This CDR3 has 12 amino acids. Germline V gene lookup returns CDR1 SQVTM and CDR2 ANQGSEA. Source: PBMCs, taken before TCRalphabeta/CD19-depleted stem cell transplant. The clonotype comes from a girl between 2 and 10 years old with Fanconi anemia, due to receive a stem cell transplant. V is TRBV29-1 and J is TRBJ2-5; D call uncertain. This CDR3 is CSVEYDQETQYF. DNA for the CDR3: TGCAGCGTTGAATACGATCAAGAGACCCAGTACTTC.